This is a list of T cell receptor beta chains from one sample in a study of T cells in Graves' hyperthyroidism and ophthalmopathy. TCRdb reanalysed the multiplex PCR reads using MiXCR and keeps one entry per CDR3 protein. Of about 200,000 distinct CDR3 sequences in the sample, around a sixth were seen once. Sequencing was done on a sample of blood. These receptor sequences come from a woman in her fifties or sixties with Graves' hyperthyroidism. CDR3s include the opening cysteine and the closing phenylalanine or tryptophan. The order of the fields is clone size, V gene, D gene, J gene, CDR3 DNA, CDR3 protein. The D gene is left open where the match is weak. Rows may omit the clone size; those that give it use once, few, many or a size class.

clone size: few; V gene: TRBV7-6; D gene: TRBD2; J gene: TRBJ2-5; CDR3 DNA: TGTGCCAGCAGCTTACGACTAGCGGGTACGCAAGAGACCCAGTACTTC; CDR3 protein: CASSLRLAGTQETQYF
clone size: many; V gene: TRBV28; D gene: TRBD1; J gene: TRBJ2-5; CDR3 DNA: TGTGCCAGCAGTTTTCCGGACAGGGATGGGGAGACCCAGTACTTC; CDR3 protein: CASSFPDRDGETQYF
clone size: many; V gene: TRBV2; D gene: TRBD1; J gene: TRBJ2-7; CDR3 DNA: TGTGCCAGCGGGACAGGGACCTACGAGCAGTACTTC; CDR3 protein: CASGTGTYEQYF
clone size: many; V gene: TRBV11-3; D gene: -; J gene: TRBJ2-1; CDR3 DNA: TGTGCCAGCAGCTCCGGGGGTATCGTCTACAATGAGCAGTTCTTC; CDR3 protein: CASSSGGIVYNEQFF
clone size: many; V gene: TRBV27; D gene: -; J gene: TRBJ2-7; CDR3 DNA: TGTGCCAGCAGTTCCCGGGACACATCCTACGAGCAGTACTTC; CDR3 protein: CASSSRDTSYEQYF
clone size: -; V gene: TRBV11-2; D gene: -; J gene: TRBJ2-5; CDR3 DNA: TGTGCCAGCAGCTTAGTGCCGCTGGTTAAGGAGACCCAGTACTTC; CDR3 protein: CASSLVPLVKETQYF
clone size: -; V gene: TRBV11-2; D gene: -; J gene: TRBJ2-7; CDR3 DNA: TGTGCCAGCAGCTTAGCACTAGCTAAGCAGTACTTC; CDR3 protein: CASSLALAKQYF
clone size: -; V gene: TRBV30; D gene: -; J gene: TRBJ1-3; CDR3 DNA: TGTGCCTGGAGTTTTAGGCGGTGGGACACCATATATTTT; CDR3 protein: CAWSFRRWDTIYF
clone size: many; V gene: TRBV6-1; D gene: -; J gene: TRBJ2-7; CDR3 DNA: TGTGCCAGCACAAGACAGTACGAGCAGTACTTC; CDR3 protein: CASTRQYEQYF
clone size: many; V gene: TRBV28; D gene: TRBD1; J gene: TRBJ2-6; CDR3 DNA: TGTGCCAGCAGTGGGACAGCCAACTCTGGGGCCAACGTCCTGACTTTC; CDR3 protein: CASSGTANSGANVLTF
clone size: many; V gene: TRBV20-1; D gene: -; J gene: TRBJ2-5; CDR3 DNA: TGCAGTGCTGACTCGGGTGGGCAAGAGACCCAGTACTTC; CDR3 protein: CSADSGGQETQYF
clone size: -; V gene: TRBV9; D gene: TRBD2; J gene: TRBJ2-3; CDR3 DNA: TGTGCCAGCAGCGTGGACCTGGGGGGGATCAAAGATACGCAGTATTTT; CDR3 protein: CASSVDLGGIKDTQYF
clone size: -; V gene: TRBV7-9; D gene: TRBD2; J gene: TRBJ2-3; CDR3 DNA: TGTGCCAGCAGCTTAGCGCAGGCTAGCGGAAACACAGATACGCAGTATTTT; CDR3 protein: CASSLAQASGNTDTQYF
clone size: -; V gene: TRBV11-2; D gene: -; J gene: TRBJ1-6; CDR3 DNA: TGTGCCAGCAGCTTAGGTGTTCCCTATAATTCACCCCTCCACTTT; CDR3 protein: CASSLGVPYNSPLHF
clone size: many; V gene: TRBV20-1; D gene: -; J gene: TRBJ2-5; CDR3 DNA: TGCAGTGCCCGACCCCCGACTAGTTCGGAGACCCAGTACTTC; CDR3 protein: CSARPPTSSETQYF
clone size: -; V gene: TRBV20-1; D gene: TRBD1; J gene: TRBJ1-6; CDR3 DNA: TGCAGCGCGCGCGGGACAGATAATTCACCCCTCCACTTT; CDR3 protein: CSARGTDNSPLHF
clone size: many; V gene: TRBV24-1; D gene: TRBD2; J gene: TRBJ2-1; CDR3 DNA: TGTGCCACGGCGGAGGGAGGGCCTTTAATTGAGCAGTTCTTC; CDR3 protein: CATAEGGPLIEQFF
clone size: -; V gene: TRBV11-3; D gene: TRBD1; J gene: TRBJ2-7; CDR3 DNA: TGTGCCAGCGGACGGACAGGGCGCGAGCAGTACTTC; CDR3 protein: CASGRTGREQYF
clone size: many; V gene: TRBV20-1; D gene: -; J gene: TRBJ1-6; CDR3 DNA: TGCAGTGCTAGGGAGGCAGTCAATAATTCACCCCTCCACTTT; CDR3 protein: CSAREAVNNSPLHF
clone size: few; V gene: TRBV7-9; D gene: -; J gene: TRBJ2-1; CDR3 DNA: TGTGCCAGCATGGACAGTTACAATGAGCAGTTCTTC; CDR3 protein: CASMDSYNEQFF
clone size: -; V gene: TRBV7-9; D gene: -; J gene: TRBJ1-2; CDR3 DNA: TGTGCCAGCGTGAACATATTAGGAGATGGCTACACCTTC; CDR3 protein: CASVNILGDGYTF
clone size: -; V gene: TRBV18; D gene: TRBD1; J gene: TRBJ1-2; CDR3 DNA: TGTGCCAGCTCACCCAAACGTTCGGGACAGGGGGATTTTGGCTACACCTTC; CDR3 protein: CASSPKRSGQGDFGYTF
clone size: many; V gene: TRBV9; D gene: TRBD2; J gene: TRBJ2-1; CDR3 DNA: TGTGCCAGCAGCGTGACCACGGGACTATCGAACAATGAGCAGTTCTTC; CDR3 protein: CASSVTTGLSNNEQFF
clone size: once; V gene: TRBV28; D gene: -; J gene: TRBJ1-5; CDR3 DNA: TGTGCCAGCAGTTTGTCACGGGGGAGGGTCAATCAGCCCCAGCATTTT; CDR3 protein: CASSLSRGRVNQPQHF
clone size: few; V gene: TRBV11-3; D gene: -; J gene: TRBJ2-7; CDR3 DNA: TGTGCCAGCAGCTTCACTAGGTACGAGCAGTACTTC; CDR3 protein: CASSFTRYEQYF
clone size: -; V gene: TRBV7-3; D gene: -; J gene: TRBJ2-7; CDR3 DNA: TGTGCCAGCAGCTTGGGACCGATTGTCTCCTACGAGCAGTACTTC; CDR3 protein: CASSLGPIVSYEQYF
clone size: many; V gene: TRBV6-1; D gene: -; J gene: TRBJ2-7; CDR3 DNA: TGTGCCAGCAGCTTGGGACGGGAGAGCTCCTACGAGCAGTACTTC; CDR3 protein: CASSLGRESSYEQYF
clone size: many; V gene: TRBV12-5; D gene: -; J gene: TRBJ1-5; CDR3 DNA: TGTGCTAGTGGACCTCATCAGCCCCAGCATTTT; CDR3 protein: CASGPHQPQHF
clone size: -; V gene: TRBV4-1; D gene: -; J gene: TRBJ2-7; CDR3 DNA: TGCGCCAGCAGCCATTCCGAGATGACCTACGAGCAGTACTTC; CDR3 protein: CASSHSEMTYEQYF
clone size: many; V gene: TRBV27; D gene: -; J gene: TRBJ1-5; CDR3 DNA: TGTGCCAGCAGTCCCAACGCTGGCCACCACAATCAGCCCCAGCATTTT; CDR3 protein: CASSPNAGHHNQPQHF
clone size: few; V gene: TRBV30; D gene: TRBD2; J gene: TRBJ2-2; CDR3 DNA: TGTGCCTGGAGTGTTGGTAGCGGGTACGGGGAGCTGTTTTTT; CDR3 protein: CAWSVGSGYGELFF
clone size: few; V gene: TRBV28; D gene: TRBD1; J gene: TRBJ1-3; CDR3 DNA: TGTGCCAGCAGTGCAGGGGGTTCAGGAAACACCATATATTTT; CDR3 protein: CASSAGGSGNTIYF
clone size: many; V gene: TRBV6-1; D gene: TRBD1; J gene: TRBJ2-7; CDR3 DNA: TGTGCCAGCAGCTCGGACAGGGGGCCCTACGAGCAGTACTTC; CDR3 protein: CASSSDRGPYEQYF
clone size: many; V gene: TRBV6-1; D gene: TRBD1; J gene: TRBJ1-1; CDR3 DNA: TGTGCCAGCACCAAGTCCCGGGACAGGGTTAAGTTCGAAGCTTTCTTT; CDR3 protein: CASTKSRDRVKFEAFF
clone size: -; V gene: TRBV14; D gene: -; J gene: TRBJ2-7; CDR3 DNA: TGTGCCAGCAGCCAAGGGCAGTGGGGCTACGAGCAGTACTTC; CDR3 protein: CASSQGQWGYEQYF
clone size: -; V gene: TRBV7-2; D gene: -; J gene: TRBJ1-5; CDR3 DNA: TGTGCCAGCAGCTTGGGCCCAGATAGCAATCAGCCCCAGCATTTT; CDR3 protein: CASSLGPDSNQPQHF
clone size: few; V gene: TRBV3-1; D gene: -; J gene: TRBJ2-7; CDR3 DNA: TGTGCCAGCAGCCAAGGAAAAAACCTCTACGAGCAGTACTTC; CDR3 protein: CASSQGKNLYEQYF